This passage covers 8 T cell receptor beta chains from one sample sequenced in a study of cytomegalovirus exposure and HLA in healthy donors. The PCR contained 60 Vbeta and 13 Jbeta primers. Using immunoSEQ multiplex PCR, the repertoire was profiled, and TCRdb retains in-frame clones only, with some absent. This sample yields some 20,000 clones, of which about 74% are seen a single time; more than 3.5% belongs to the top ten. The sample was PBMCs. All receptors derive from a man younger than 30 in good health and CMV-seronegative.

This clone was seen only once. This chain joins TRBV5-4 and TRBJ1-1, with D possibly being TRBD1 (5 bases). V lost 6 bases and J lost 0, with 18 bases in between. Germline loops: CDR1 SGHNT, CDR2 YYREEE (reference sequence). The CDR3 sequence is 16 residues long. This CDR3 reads CASKSAKTALNTEAFF. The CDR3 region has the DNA TGTGCCAGCAAATCAGCCAAGACAGCCCTGAACACTGAAGCTTTCTTT. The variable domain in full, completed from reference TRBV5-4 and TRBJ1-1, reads ETGVTQSPTHLIKTRGQQVTLRCSSQSGHNTVSWYQQALGQGPQFIFQYYREEENGRGNFPPRFSGLQFPNYSSELNVNALELDDSALYLCASKSAKTALNTEAFFGQGTRLTVV.

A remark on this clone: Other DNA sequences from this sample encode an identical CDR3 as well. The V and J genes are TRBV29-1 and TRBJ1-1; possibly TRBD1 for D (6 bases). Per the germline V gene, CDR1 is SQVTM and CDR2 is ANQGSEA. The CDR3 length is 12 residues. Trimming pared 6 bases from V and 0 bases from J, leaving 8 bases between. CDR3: CSVGDMNTEAFF. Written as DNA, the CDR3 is TGCAGCGTAGGGGACATGAACACTGAAGCTTTCTTT.

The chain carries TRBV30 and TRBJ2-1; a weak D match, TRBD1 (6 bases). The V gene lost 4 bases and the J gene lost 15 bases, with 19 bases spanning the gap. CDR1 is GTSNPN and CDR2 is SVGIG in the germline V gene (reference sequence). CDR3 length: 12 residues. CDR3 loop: CAWIQGHTPGFF. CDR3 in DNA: TGTGCCTGGATACAGGGTCACACTCCCGGGTTCTTC.

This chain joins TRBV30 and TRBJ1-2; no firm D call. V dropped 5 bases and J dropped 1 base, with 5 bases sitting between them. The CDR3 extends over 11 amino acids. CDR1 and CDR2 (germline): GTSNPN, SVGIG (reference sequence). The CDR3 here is CAWHSNYGYTF. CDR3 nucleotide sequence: TGTGCCTGGCACAGTAACTATGGCTACACCTTC.

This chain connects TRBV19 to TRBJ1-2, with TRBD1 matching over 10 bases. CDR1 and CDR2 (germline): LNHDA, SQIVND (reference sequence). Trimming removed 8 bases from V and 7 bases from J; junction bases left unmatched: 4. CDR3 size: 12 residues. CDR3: CASWDRGGGYTF. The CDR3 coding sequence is TGTGCCAGTTGGGACAGGGGAGGTGGCTACACCTTC.

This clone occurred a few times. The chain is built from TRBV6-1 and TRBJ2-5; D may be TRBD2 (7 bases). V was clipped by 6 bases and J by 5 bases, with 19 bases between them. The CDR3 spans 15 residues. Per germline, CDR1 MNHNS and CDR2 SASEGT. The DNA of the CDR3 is TGTGCCAGCAGAGCTACAATGGGGGGGCAGGAGACCCAGTACTTC. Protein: CASRATMGGQETQYF.

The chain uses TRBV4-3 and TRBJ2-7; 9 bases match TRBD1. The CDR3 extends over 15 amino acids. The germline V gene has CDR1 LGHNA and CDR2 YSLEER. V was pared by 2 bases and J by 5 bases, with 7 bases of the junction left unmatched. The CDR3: CASSQFRDRVHEQYF. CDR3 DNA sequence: TGCGCCAGCAGCCAATTCCGGGACAGGGTCCACGAGCAGTACTTC.

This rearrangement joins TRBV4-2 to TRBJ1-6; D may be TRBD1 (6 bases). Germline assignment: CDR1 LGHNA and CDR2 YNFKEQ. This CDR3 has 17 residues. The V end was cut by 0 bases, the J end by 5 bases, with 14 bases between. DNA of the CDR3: TGTGCCAGCAGCCAAGATTGGCGGGGGGCGAATAATTCACCCCTCCACTTT. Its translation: CASSQDWRGANNSPLHF.